This T cell receptor (beta chain) originates from a study of T cell responses to AZD1222 COVID-19 vaccine. Broader study findings: Donors were largely white British and mainly female; clonal diversity was possibly underestimated.

Measured with immunoSEQ multiplex PCR; TCRdb has only the in-frame clones, and not every one. The sample has about 120,000 clones, around 87% seen once. Notes on this clone: Its antigen is unidentified.

Specimen: peripheral blood, collected on day 0 of AZD1222 vaccination. This TCR was sampled from an adult in good health.

CDR3 sequence (DNA): TGTGCCAGCACCTTGGGGAACACTGAAGCTTTCTTT. It is translated as CASTLGNTEAFF. The rearrangement uses TRBV12-3 or TRBV12-4 and TRBJ1-1; D gene unclear. Trimming left V 7 bases short and J 1 base short, with 7 bases between. This CDR3 region has 12 residues.